These T cell receptor beta chains were read from a single sample in a study of T cells expressing NK-cell markers. Reanalyzing the 5' RACE reads, TCRdb keeps one entry per CDR3 protein, without DNA. This table lists over 150,000 distinct CDR3 sequences. The sequenced material came from blood T cells: a sorted CD56 or NKG2C T cell subset, CD4+ or CD8+ T cells, or bulk PBMC T cells (not recorded which). The source is a man aged 18-69 years in good health. Both conserved end residues are part of each CDR3.

>TRBJ1-3|TRBV6-6
CASRDSSGNTIYF
>TRBJ2-1|TRBV7-6
CASSLEPGGAKNEQFF
>TRBJ1-5|TRBV5-1
CASSLVLGDQPQHF
>TRBJ2-1|TRBV6-4
CASSPDSGGNEQFF
>TRBJ1-4|TRBV2
CASRRGQMSEKLFF
>TRBJ2-3|TRBV3-1
CASSQERAGGQDTQYF
>TRBJ1-6|TRBV9
CASSQENPGKRSPLHF
>TRBJ2-7|TRBV4-1
CASSQVNSGGEQYF
>TRBJ2-5|TRBV5-1
CASSSSEGTQYF
>TRBJ1-2|TRBV28
CASSQKDREANYGYTF
>TRBJ2-4|TRBV21-1
CASSPVILAKNIQYF
>TRBJ2-7|TRBV7-9
CASSKRGGLEEQYF
>TRBJ2-7|TRBV3-1
CASSQEFGGLSSYEQYF
>TRBJ2-1|TRBV7-9
CASSFVGGGDEQFF
>TRBJ2-2|TRBV2
CASSYRVFAGELFF
>TRBJ1-3|TRBV12-3/TRBV12-4
CASSWQGPGNTIYF
>TRBJ2-5|TRBV7-8
CASIPLTGTENQETQYF
>TRBJ2-1|TRBV29-1
CSVEKGSSYNEQFF
>TRBJ2-1|TRBV20-1
CSASEGLAAYNEQFF
>TRBJ2-5|TRBV11-2
CASSQEAQGSEETQYF
>TRBJ2-7|TRBV2
CASSEGLAGGLFFYEQYF
>TRBJ2-1|TRBV19
CASSILSGGVYNEQFF
>TRBJ2-3|TRBV13
CASSPGADTQYF
>TRBJ2-5|TRBV11-2
CASSPWFAGWETQYF
>TRBJ1-5|TRBV6-5
CASSVLPDGSNQPQHF
>TRBJ2-3|TRBV2
CASSVSSGLNTQYF
>TRBJ1-1|TRBV4-1
CASSYRTGLMNTEAFF
>TRBJ2-3|TRBV2
CASSELAFQGTDTQYF
>TRBJ1-6|TRBV5-1
CASTHGSGFSYNSPLHF
>TRBJ2-1|TRBV5-6
CASSLGTGFLDEQFF
>TRBJ2-7|TRBV20-1
CSARDVLGAIHPYEQYF
>TRBJ2-2|TRBV6-5
CASSYGTGSVTGELFF
>TRBJ1-1|TRBV6-5
CASSYSASYREAFF
>TRBJ2-1|TRBV6-1
CASAWTSAYNEQFF
>TRBJ2-1|TRBV12-3/TRBV12-4
CASSLGDRAYNEQFF
>TRBJ2-1|TRBV18
CASSPSGGAINEQFF
>TRBJ2-1|TRBV5-1
CASSLAAGPGEQFF
>TRBJ1-2|TRBV6-5
CASSYSTARIVGYGYTF
>TRBJ2-1|TRBV6-1
CASTPLTSGGPWDEQFF
>TRBJ2-3|TRBV27
CASSLYSHPSTDTQYF
>TRBJ2-1|TRBV11-2
CASSWAGGLDEQFF
>TRBJ2-7|TRBV2
CASSPRDSVSYEQYF
>TRBJ2-7|TRBV2
CASTMGQAMYYEQYF
>TRBJ2-5|TRBV3-1
CASHPGGGAQETQYF
>TRBJ1-4|TRBV6-5
CASSYSRRPIGNEKLFF
>TRBJ2-7|TRBV5-1
CASSSNDRGNEQYF
>TRBJ1-2|TRBV7-9
CASRVGQNGYTF
>TRBJ2-3|TRBV7-6
CASSLLLGQSTDTQYF
>TRBJ1-6|TRBV7-6
CASSLDPRTDSPLHF
>TRBJ2-7|TRBV20-1
CSAQDARSSYEQYF
>TRBJ2-7|TRBV19
CASSIDLADEQYF
>TRBJ1-2|TRBV25-1
CASSDPGTRYTF
>TRBJ2-7|TRBV11-2
CASSLEIGLVEIYEQYF
>TRBJ1-6|TRBV7-9
CASSFFATADSPLHF
>TRBJ2-1|TRBV12-3/TRBV12-4
CASSPPGVGLAIDEQFF
>TRBJ2-2|TRBV13
CASSSQPGLGTGELFF
>TRBJ2-7|TRBV5-1
CASSWGTSGDEQYF
>TRBJ2-5|TRBV11-1
CASSSTLAGGTYQETQYF
>TRBJ2-4|TRBV27
CASSFGALGNIQYF